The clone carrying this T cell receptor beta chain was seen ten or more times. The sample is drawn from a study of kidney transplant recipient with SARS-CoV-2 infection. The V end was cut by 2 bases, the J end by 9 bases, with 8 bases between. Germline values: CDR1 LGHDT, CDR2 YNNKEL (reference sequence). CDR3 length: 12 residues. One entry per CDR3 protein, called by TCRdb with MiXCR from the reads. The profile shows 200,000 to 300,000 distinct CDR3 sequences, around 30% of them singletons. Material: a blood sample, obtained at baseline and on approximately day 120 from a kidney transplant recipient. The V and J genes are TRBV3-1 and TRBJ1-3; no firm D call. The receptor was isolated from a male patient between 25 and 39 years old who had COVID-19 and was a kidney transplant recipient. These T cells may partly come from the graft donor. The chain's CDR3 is CASSQTVGTIYF. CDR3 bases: TGTGCCAGCAGCCAAACGGTGGGCACCATATATTTT.